This T cell receptor (beta chain) was sequenced in a study of blood T cell repertoires in COVID-19. Study details: The origin of the acute and convalescent COVID-19 samples was the United States, Italy and Spain.

The repertoire was sequenced with immunoSEQ multiplex PCR; TCRdb's copy has only in-frame clones and lacks some. In the table there are 110,000 to 150,000 clones, roughly 77% of which are singletons. Trimming pared 0 bases from V and 2 bases from J, leaving 9 bases between. Germline V gives CDR1 SGHDT, CDR2 YYEEEE. The CDR3 is 14 amino acids. This TCR was sampled from a man in his fifties or sixties with acute or convalescent COVID-19. The specimen was peripheral blood. The genes are TRBV5-6 and TRBJ2-7; D perhaps matches TRBD2 (5 bases). The CDR3 DNA sequence: TGTGCCAGCAGCTTGGCCTGGGGAGCCTACGAGCAGTACTTC. Its translation is CASSLAWGAYEQYF. Filled out from reference TRBV5-6 and TRBJ2-7, the complete variable domain reads DAGVTQSPTHLIKTRGQQVTLRCSPKSGHDTVSWYQQALGQGPQFIFQYYEEEERQRGNFPDRFSGHQFPNYSSELNVNALLLGDSALYLCASSLAWGAYEQYFGPGTRLTVT.